The rows below give T cell receptor beta chains drawn from one sample of a study of CD8 T cells in Susac syndrome. TCRdb independently ran MiXCR on the immunoSEQ multiplex PCR reads; one entry per CDR3 protein. Among about 80,000 distinct CDR3 sequences, around 94% were seen once, and the ten largest hold 0.26%. The sequencing input was CD8+ T cells from PBMCs. The source is a human donor in good health. Each CDR3 is given with its conserved first and last residue. A D gene is named only where the DNA matches it firmly. Size values are once, few and many counts, or a class for expanded clones, and some rows have none.

TRBV10-3	TRBJ1-2	NA	NA	CAISESLGDYGYTF	TGTGCCATCAGTGAGTCGCTAGGGGACTATGGCTACACCTTC
TRBV28	TRBJ1-5	NA	NA	CASSLGLGQGLDQPQHF	TGTGCCAGCAGTTTAGGGCTTGGGCAGGGTCTCGATCAGCCCCAGCATTTT
TRBV28	TRBJ2-3	NA	NA	CASSLIGSWRTDTQYF	TGTGCCAGCAGTTTGATTGGGAGTTGGCGCACAGATACGCAGTATTTT
TRBV5-6	TRBJ2-7	NA	TRBD1	CASSLMGQAAYEQYF	TGTGCCAGCAGCTTGATGGGACAGGCAGCCTACGAGCAGTACTTC
TRBV24-1	TRBJ2-2	NA	TRBD1	CATSDRGQYTGELFF	TGTGCCACCAGTGACAGGGGACAGTACACCGGGGAGCTGTTTTTT
TRBV4-1	TRBJ1-2	NA	NA	CASSQEAAGVDGYTF	TGCGCCAGCAGCCAAGAGGCGGCAGGGGTAGATGGCTACACCTTC
TRBV6-5	TRBJ2-3	NA	TRBD2	CASSYGVAGGREYF	TGTGCCAGCAGTTACGGTGTAGCGGGGGGCCGGGAGTATTTT
TRBV20-1	TRBJ1-4	few	NA	CSARDRQGPDEKLFF	TGCAGTGCTAGAGATCGGCAGGGGCCCGATGAAAAACTGTTTTTT
TRBV7-2	TRBJ2-1	NA	TRBD1	CAIGTGINEQFF	TGTGCCATTGGGACAGGGATCAATGAGCAGTTCTTC
TRBV12-3/TRBV12-4	TRBJ1-2	NA	NA	CASWDGYGYTF	TGTGCCAGCTGGGACGGCTATGGCTACACCTTC
TRBV12-3/TRBV12-4	TRBJ1-4	NA	NA	CASSFALDEKLFF	TGTGCCAGCAGTTTCGCCCTGGACGAAAAACTGTTTTTT
TRBV4-1	TRBJ2-4	NA	NA	CASRRTGLAKNIQYF	TGCGCCAGCAGAAGGACGGGGCTAGCCAAAAACATTCAGTACTTC
TRBV4-1	TRBJ2-3	NA	NA	CASSQGERLTDTQYF	TGCGCCAGCAGCCAAGGTGAGCGCCTCACAGATACGCAGTATTTT
TRBV4-2	TRBJ2-1	NA	NA	CASSQKSDEQFF	TGTGCCAGCAGCCAAAAGTCGGATGAGCAGTTCTTC
TRBV27	TRBJ2-7	NA	NA	CASSLFQQSYEQYF	TGTGCCAGCAGTTTATTTCAACAGTCCTACGAGCAGTACTTC
TRBV29-1	TRBJ1-4	NA	NA	CSVEDQQKLFF	TGCAGCGTTGAAGATCAGCAAAAACTGTTTTTT
TRBV24-1	TRBJ2-5	NA	NA	CATSDIAETQYF	TGTGCCACCAGTGATATTGCGGAGACCCAGTACTTC
TRBV29-1	TRBJ2-2	NA	TRBD2	CSVLTSGGNIGELFF	TGCAGCGTTCTGACTAGCGGGGGAAATATCGGGGAGCTGTTTTTT
TRBV7-9	TRBJ2-3	NA	NA	CASSLGWESQYF	TGTGCCAGCAGCTTAGGGTGGGAATCGCAGTATTTT
TRBV28	TRBJ1-5	NA	NA	CASRIDNQPQHF	TGTGCCAGCAGAATCGACAATCAGCCCCAGCATTTT
TRBV30	TRBJ1-1	NA	NA	CAWSVPWSAGNPEAFF	TGTGCCTGGAGTGTACCGTGGTCGGCCGGGAACCCTGAAGCTTTCTTT
TRBV27	TRBJ2-2	NA	NA	CASSYTSPKGELFF	TGTGCCAGCAGTTATACCAGCCCCAAAGGGGAGCTGTTTTTT